This T cell receptor (beta chain) was recovered during a study of blood T cell repertoires in COVID-19. Looking at the study overall: Sites in the United States, Italy and Spain provided acute and convalescent COVID-19 samples. Nucleic acid was either cDNA or gDNA, and it came from T cells, B-cell-depleted T cells, or PBMCs.

The CDR3 has 13 residues. The V end lost 8 bases, the J end lost 1 base, and 11 bases lay between the germline ends. Per the original methods: The assay estimated nucleated cells by amplifying reference gene primers. The repertoire was sequenced with immunoSEQ multiplex PCR; TCRdb's copy has only in-frame clones and lacks some. V, J and clone size are taken as reported in that table, and D and trimming were inferred from the DNA itself. The data contain more than 20,000 clones, approximately 86% of them singletons. Input material: peripheral blood. The sequence was obtained from a middle-aged man with active COVID-19. The J gene is TRBJ1-1, the V gene TRBV12-3 or TRBV12-4; D is unclear. This CDR3 is CASRFSGNTEAFF. DNA for the CDR3: TGTGCCAGCCGATTCTCAGGGAACACTGAAGCTTTCTTT.